These 9 T cell receptor beta chains were all obtained from the same sample, sequenced in a study of cytomegalovirus exposure and HLA in healthy donors. TCRdb's copy holds only in-frame clones and misses some; the assay was immunoSEQ multiplex PCR. This table has 140,000 to 150,000 clones, approximately 89% appearing once. The sequenced sample consisted of PBMCs. Every receptor here comes from a man aged 18 to 29 in good health and CMV-seronegative.

The rearrangement joins TRBV27 to TRBJ2-2; TRBD2 agrees at 10 bases. The germline gives CDR1 MNHEY, CDR2 SMNVEV (reference sequence). J gave up 6 bases and V 5 bases, and 9 bases lay outside the gene matches. This CDR3 has 16 residues. The CDR3, as DNA: TGTGCCAGCAGTCGGTACGGGACTAGCGTCTCCGGGGAGCTGTTTTTT. Translating it yields CASSRYGTSVSGELFF.

The J gene is TRBJ2-6, the V gene TRBV6-1; D is undetermined. Germline V gives CDR1 MNHNS, CDR2 SASEGT. The CDR3 runs 15 residues. The germline V and J ends were trimmed by 11 bases and 1 base, with 15 bases remaining between them. The CDR3, as DNA: TGTGCCGCCACTATCGGGTTGTCTGGGGCCAACGTCCTGACTTTC. It codes for CAATIGLSGANVLTF.

The V and J genes are TRBV10-3 and TRBJ2-7, with 7 bases that match TRBD2. In germline, CDR1 is ENHRY, CDR2 SYGVKD. The CDR3 consists of 14 residues. With 5 bases clipped from V and 3 bases from J, the junction kept 7 bases outside the gene matches. The CDR3 DNA reads as TGTGCCATCAGTAGAGCGGGGTCAGACTACGAGCAGTACGTC. Translating it yields CAISRAGSDYEQYV.

This clone was detected once. The J gene is TRBJ2-1, the V gene TRBV7-3; 11 bases are shared with TRBD2. CDR3 length: 16 amino acids. Germline-derived CDR1 and CDR2 are SGHTA and FQGTGA. V lost 2 bases to trimming and J lost 8 bases; unmatched junction nucleotides: 8. This CDR3 is CASSLFPVAGGHEQFF. CDR3 bases: TGTGCCAGCAGCTTATTCCCGGTAGCGGGGGGGCATGAGCAGTTCTTC.

V usage is TRBV11-3 and J usage is TRBJ2-5; D not resolved. CDR1 is SGHNT and CDR2 is YENEEA in the germline V gene. This CDR3 is 13 amino acids long. The V end was cut by 0 bases, the J end by 5 bases, with 7 bases between. The CDR3 loop reads CASSLEGPETQYF. CDR3 nucleotides: TGTGCCAGCAGCTTAGAGGGCCCGGAGACCCAGTACTTC.

This sequence joins TRBV6-5 and TRBJ1-3, with a possible D match to TRBD1 (6 bases). The germline gives CDR1 MNHEY, CDR2 SVGAGI. V was trimmed by 3 bases and J by 1 base, leaving 10 bases between them. The CDR3 contains 15 residues. For the CDR3, the DNA is TGTGCCAGCAGTTATGGGCAGGGGTCTGGAAACACCATATATTTT. Protein product: CASSYGQGSGNTIYF.

The CDR3 sequence is CASSRLMRRGAFF. CDR3 nucleotide sequence: TGTGCCAGCAGCCGCCTCATGCGAAGAGGAGCTTTCTTT. The chain couples TRBV5-4 to TRBJ1-1; no firm D call. V lost 4 bases and J 10 bases, leaving 17 bases between the germline ends. The length of the CDR3 is 13 residues. Germline V CDR1 and CDR2: SGHNT, YYREEE (reference sequence). Combining the CDR3 with reference TRBV5-4 and TRBJ1-1 gives the whole variable domain ETGVTQSPTHLIKTRGQQVTLRCSSQSGHNTVSWYQQALGQGPQFIFQYYREEENGRGNFPPRFSGLQFPNYSSELNVNALELDDSALYLCASSRLMRRGAFFGQGTRLTVV.

The chain links TRBV25-1 to TRBJ2-1; 10 nucleotides line up with TRBD1. Unmatched junction bases numbered 9, after V lost 0 bases and J lost 7 bases. CDR1 is MGHDK, CDR2 SYGVNS, per germline. The CDR3 totals 17 residues. The CDR3: CASSEYVWDRGVNEQFF. CDR3 sequence (DNA): TGTGCCAGCAGTGAATATGTTTGGGACAGGGGCGTAAATGAGCAGTTCTTC. Full variable domain (rest looked up from reference TRBV25-1 and TRBJ2-1): EADIYQTPRYLVIGTGKKITLECSQTMGHDKMYWYQQDPGMELHLIHYSYGVNSTEKGDLSSESTVSRIRTEHFPLTLESARPSHTSQYLCASSEYVWDRGVNEQFFGPGTRLTVL.

The genes are TRBV6-1 and TRBJ1-1; weak D call: TRBD1 (5 bases). Germline CDR1 MNHNS, CDR2 SASEGT. V was clipped by 6 bases and J by 5 bases, with 16 bases between them. This CDR3 region has 14 residues. CDR3 region: CASRRLGGQTEAFF. The CDR3 DNA is TGTGCCAGCAGGAGGCTGGGCGGACAAACTGAAGCTTTCTTT.